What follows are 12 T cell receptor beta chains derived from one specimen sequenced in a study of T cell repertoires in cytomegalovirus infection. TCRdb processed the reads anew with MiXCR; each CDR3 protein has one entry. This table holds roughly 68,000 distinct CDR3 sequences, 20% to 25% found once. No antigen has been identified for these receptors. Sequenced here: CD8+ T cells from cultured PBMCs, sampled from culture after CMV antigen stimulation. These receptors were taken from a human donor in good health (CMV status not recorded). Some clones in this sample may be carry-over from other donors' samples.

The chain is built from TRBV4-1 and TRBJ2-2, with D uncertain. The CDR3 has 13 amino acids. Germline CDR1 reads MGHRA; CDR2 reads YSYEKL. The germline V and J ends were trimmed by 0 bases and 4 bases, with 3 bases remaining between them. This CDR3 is CASSQESTGELFF. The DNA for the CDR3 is TGCGCCAGCAGCCAAGAAAGCACCGGGGAGCTGTTTTTT.

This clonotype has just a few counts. The CDR3 region has the DNA TGTGCCAGCAGTATCGGGGCGAACTATGGCTACACCTTC. Its translation: CASSIGANYGYTF. The V and J genes are TRBV27 and TRBJ1-2; tentatively, D is TRBD1 (5 bases). Trimming shortened V by 5 bases and J by 2 bases, and 9 bases separated the two germline ends. CDR3 length: 13 residues. Per the germline V gene, CDR1 is MNHEY and CDR2 is SMNVEV (reference sequence).

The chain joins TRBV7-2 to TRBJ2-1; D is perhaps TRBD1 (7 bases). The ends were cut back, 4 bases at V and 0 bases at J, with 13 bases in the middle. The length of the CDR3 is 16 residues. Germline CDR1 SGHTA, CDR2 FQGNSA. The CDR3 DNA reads TGTGCCAGCAGCTGGTTCCAGGGGGGCTCCTACAATGAGCAGTTCTTC. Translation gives CASSWFQGGSYNEQFF.

The CDR3 nucleotides read TGTGCCAGCAGTTCGGGACAGGGGACGCCCTACGAGCAGTACTTC. Translating it yields CASSSGQGTPYEQYF. V usage is TRBV6-2 or TRBV6-3 and J usage is TRBJ2-7; 10 bases align to TRBD1. This CDR3 has 15 amino acids. Germline loops: CDR1 MNHEY, CDR2 SVGEGT. With 4 bases clipped from V and 2 bases from J, the junction kept 5 bases outside the gene matches.

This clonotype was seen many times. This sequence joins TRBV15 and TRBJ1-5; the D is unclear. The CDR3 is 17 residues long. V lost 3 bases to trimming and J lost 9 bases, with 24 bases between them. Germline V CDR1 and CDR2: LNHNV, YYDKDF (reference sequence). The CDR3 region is CATSSLLGRAAGGPQHF. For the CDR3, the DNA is TGTGCCACCAGCAGTCTATTGGGGAGGGCCGCGGGTGGGCCCCAGCATTTT.

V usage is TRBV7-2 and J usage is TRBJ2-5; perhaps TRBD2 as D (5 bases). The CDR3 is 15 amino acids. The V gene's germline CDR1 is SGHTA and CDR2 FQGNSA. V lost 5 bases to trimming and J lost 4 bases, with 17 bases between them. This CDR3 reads CASSRRTERGETQYF. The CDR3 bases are TGTGCCAGCAGCCGAAGGACTGAACGGGGAGAGACCCAGTACTTC.

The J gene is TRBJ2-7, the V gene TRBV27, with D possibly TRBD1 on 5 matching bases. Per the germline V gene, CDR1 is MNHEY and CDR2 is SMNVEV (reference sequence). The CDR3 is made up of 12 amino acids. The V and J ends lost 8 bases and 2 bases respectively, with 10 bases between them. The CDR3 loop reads CASGAVAYEQYF. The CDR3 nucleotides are TGTGCCAGCGGGGCCGTCGCCTACGAGCAGTACTTC.

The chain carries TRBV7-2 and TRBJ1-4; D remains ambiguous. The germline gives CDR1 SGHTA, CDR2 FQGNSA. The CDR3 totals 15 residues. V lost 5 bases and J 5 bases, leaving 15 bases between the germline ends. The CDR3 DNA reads TGTGCCAGCAGCCTTCCCCTGGACCTCAATGAAAAACTGTTTTTT. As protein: CASSLPLDLNEKLFF.

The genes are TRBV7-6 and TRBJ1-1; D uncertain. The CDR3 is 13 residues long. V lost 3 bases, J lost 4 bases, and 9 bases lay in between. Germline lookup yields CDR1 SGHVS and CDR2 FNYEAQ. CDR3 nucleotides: TGTGCCAGCAGCTTCCCACGGGGCACTGAAGCTTTCTTT. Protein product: CASSFPRGTEAFF.

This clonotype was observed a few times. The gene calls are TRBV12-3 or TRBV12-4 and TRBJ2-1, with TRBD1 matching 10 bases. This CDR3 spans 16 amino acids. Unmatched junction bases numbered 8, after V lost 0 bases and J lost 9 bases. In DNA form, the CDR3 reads TGTGCCAGCAGTTTAGCGGTGACAGGGGGCCCCACTGAGCAGTTCTTC. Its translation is CASSLAVTGGPTEQFF.

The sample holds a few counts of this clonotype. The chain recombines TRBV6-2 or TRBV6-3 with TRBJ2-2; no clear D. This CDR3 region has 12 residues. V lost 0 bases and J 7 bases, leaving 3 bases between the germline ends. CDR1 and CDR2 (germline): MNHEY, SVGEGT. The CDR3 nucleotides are TGTGCCAGCAGTTACTCTTACGGGGAGCTGTTTTTT. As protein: CASSYSYGELFF.

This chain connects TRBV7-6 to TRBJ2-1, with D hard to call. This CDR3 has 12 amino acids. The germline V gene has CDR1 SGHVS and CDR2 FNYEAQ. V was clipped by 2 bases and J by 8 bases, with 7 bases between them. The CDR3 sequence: CASSLNAYEQFF. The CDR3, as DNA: TGTGCCAGCAGCTTAAACGCATATGAGCAGTTCTTC.